This T cell receptor beta chain was identified during a study of breast tumors, draining lymph nodes, adjacent tissues. This clonotype was counted ten times or more. Its specificity is not known. TCRdb re-called the multiplex PCR reads with MiXCR, one entry per CDR3 protein. The data contain roughly 120,000 distinct CDR3 sequences, about 20% of them singletons. General observations from the study: The lymph node origin of tumor T cells was framed as consistent with a hypothesis, not demonstrated. Luminal-like breast cancer showed significantly greater tumor-nontumor repertoire similarity than basal-like breast cancer did.

J gave up 5 bases and V 0 bases, and 6 bases lay outside the gene matches. The V gene's germline CDR1 is MNHEY and CDR2 SVGAGI. The CDR3 length is 15 residues. Axillary draining lymph nodes of breast cancer patients supplied the node samples. The chain combines TRBV6-5 with TRBJ2-5; 7 bases agree with TRBD1. The source is a female donor with breast cancer. Some clones in this sample may be carry-over from other donors' samples. The sample consisted of axillary lymph node tissue. CDR3 region: CASSYSTTGTETQYF. The CDR3 DNA is TGTGCCAGCAGTTACTCAACGACAGGGACGGAGACCCAGTACTTC.